This T cell receptor beta chain was retrieved from a study of tumor and adjacent non-tumor tissue in lung cancer. General study findings and limits: In normal lung, the top 100 clones were significantly more dominant than in tumor.

V was shortened by 5 bases and J by 0 bases, with 14 bases between the two germline ends. The CDR3 runs 16 residues. Germline loops: CDR1 SGHAT, CDR2 FQNNGV. A modified ARM-PCR protocol with three rounds of nested PCR amplified TCRbeta. TCRdb used MiXCR to reprocess the multiplex PCR reads, holding one entry per CDR3 protein. The sample holds some 66,000 distinct CDR3 sequences, about 63% seen once. By sample fraction, this clonotype is medium-sized. Its specificity is unknown. The template was RNA from unsorted bulk tissue. This non-tumor lung sample came from over 3 cm beyond the tumor edge. Sequencing was done on a sample of distant non-tumor lung tissue. The chain joins TRBV11-2 to TRBJ1-3; weak D call: TRBD1 (5 bases). This receptor was taken from a man aged 65 to 85 with non-small cell lung cancer. Here the CDR3 reads CASSKMGLNSGNTIYF. The DNA for the CDR3 is TGTGCCAGCAGCAAAATGGGGCTGAACTCTGGAAACACCATATATTTT. Using reference TRBV11-2 and TRBJ1-3 for the parts outside the CDR3, the full variable domain is EAGVAQSPRYKIIEKRQSVAFWCNPISGHATLYWYQQILGQGPKLLIQFQNNGVVDDSQLPKDRFSAERLKGVDSTLKIQPAKLEDSAVYLCASSKMGLNSGNTIYFGEGSWLTVV.